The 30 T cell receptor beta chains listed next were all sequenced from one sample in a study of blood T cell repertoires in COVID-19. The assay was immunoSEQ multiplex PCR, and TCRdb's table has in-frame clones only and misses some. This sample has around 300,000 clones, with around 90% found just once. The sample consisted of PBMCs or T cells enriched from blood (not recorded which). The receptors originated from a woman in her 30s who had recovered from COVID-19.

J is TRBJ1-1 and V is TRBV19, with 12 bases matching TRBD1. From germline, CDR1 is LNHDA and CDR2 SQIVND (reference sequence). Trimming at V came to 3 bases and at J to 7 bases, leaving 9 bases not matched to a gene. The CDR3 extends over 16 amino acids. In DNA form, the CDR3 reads TGTGCCAGTAGTATCAAAACGGGACAGGGGGCCGGTGAAGCTTTCTTT. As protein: CASSIKTGQGAGEAFF.

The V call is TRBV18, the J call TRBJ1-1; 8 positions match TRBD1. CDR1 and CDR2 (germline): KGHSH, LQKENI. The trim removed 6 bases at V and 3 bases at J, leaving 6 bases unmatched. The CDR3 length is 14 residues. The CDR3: CASSGQGGDTEAFF. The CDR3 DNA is TGTGCCAGCTCCGGACAGGGAGGGGACACTGAAGCTTTCTTT. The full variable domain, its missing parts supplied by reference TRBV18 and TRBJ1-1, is NAGVMQNPRHLVRRRGQEARLRCSPMKGHSHVYWYRQLPEEGLKFMVYLQKENIIDESGMPKERFSAEFPKEGPSILRIQQVVRGDSAAYFCASSGQGGDTEAFFGQGTRLTVV.

DNA for the CDR3: TGTGCCAGCTCACCACCATATGAAGAGACCCAGTACTTC. Its protein product is CASSPPYEETQYF. V usage is TRBV18 and J usage is TRBJ2-5; no firm D call. Per germline, CDR1 KGHSH and CDR2 LQKENI. Trimming removed 0 bases at V and 3 bases at J, with 5 bases between. The CDR3 loop spans 13 amino acids.

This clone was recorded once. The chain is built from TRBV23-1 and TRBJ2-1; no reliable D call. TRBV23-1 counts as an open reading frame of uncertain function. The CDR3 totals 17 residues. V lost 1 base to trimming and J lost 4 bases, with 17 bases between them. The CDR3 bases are TGCGCCAGCAGTCAATACATGGTCTGCCGATCTTACAATGAGCAGTTCTTC. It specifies CASSQYMVCRSYNEQFF.

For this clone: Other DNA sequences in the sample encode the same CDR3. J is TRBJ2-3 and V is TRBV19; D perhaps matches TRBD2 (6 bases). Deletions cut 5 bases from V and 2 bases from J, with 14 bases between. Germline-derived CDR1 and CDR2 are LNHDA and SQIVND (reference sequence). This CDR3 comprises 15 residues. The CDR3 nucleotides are TGTGCCAGTAGTCCAAGGACGGGACTCACAGATACGCAGTATTTT. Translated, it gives CASSPRTGLTDTQYF.

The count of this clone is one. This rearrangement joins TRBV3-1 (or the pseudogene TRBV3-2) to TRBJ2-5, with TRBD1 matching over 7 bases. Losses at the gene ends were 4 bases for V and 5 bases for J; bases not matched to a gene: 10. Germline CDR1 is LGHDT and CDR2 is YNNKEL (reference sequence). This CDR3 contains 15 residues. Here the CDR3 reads CASSRDRNLRETQYF. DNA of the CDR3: TGTGCCAGCAGCCGGGACAGAAACTTACGGGAGACCCAGTACTTC.

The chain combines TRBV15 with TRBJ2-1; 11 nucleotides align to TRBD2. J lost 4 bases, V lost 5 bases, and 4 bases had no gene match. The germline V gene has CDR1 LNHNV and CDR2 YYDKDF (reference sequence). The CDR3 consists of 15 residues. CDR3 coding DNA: TGTGCCACCAGCCGACTAGCGGGATCTTACAATGAGCAGTTCTTC. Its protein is CATSRLAGSYNEQFF.

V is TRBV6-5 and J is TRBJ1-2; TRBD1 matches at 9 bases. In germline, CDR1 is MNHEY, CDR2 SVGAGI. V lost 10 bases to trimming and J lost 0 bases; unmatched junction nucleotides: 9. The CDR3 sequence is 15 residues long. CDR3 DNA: TGTGCCACCACCGGGACAGGGAGAGCTAACTATGGCTACACCTTC. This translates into CATTGTGRANYGYTF.

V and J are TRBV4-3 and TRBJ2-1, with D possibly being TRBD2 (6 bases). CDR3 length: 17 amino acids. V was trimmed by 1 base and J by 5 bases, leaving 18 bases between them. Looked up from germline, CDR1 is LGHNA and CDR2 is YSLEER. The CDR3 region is CASSQGITGTQNNEQFF. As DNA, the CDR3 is TGCGCCAGCAGCCAAGGGATTACCGGGACTCAGAACAATGAGCAGTTCTTC.

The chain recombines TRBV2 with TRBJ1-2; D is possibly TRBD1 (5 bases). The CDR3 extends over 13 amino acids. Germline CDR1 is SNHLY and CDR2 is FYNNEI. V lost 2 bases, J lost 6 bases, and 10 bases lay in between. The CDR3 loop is CASSEPRGNGYTF. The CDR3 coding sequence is TGTGCCAGCAGTGAACCGCGGGGGAATGGCTACACCTTC.

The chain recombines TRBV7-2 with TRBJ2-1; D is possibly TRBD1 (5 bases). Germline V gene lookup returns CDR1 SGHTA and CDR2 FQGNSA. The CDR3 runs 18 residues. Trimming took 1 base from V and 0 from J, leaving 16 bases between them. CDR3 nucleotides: TGTGCCAGCAGCTTAGTTATTAGGGGATCTTACTCCTACAATGAGCAGTTCTTC. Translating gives CASSLVIRGSYSYNEQFF.

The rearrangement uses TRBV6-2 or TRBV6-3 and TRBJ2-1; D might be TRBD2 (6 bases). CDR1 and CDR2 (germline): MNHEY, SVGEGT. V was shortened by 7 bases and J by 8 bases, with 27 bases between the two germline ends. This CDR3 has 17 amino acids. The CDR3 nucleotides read TGTGCCAGCACCCCCCGTTGGTTGTCTAGCGCGAGACATGAGCAGTTCTTC. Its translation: CASTPRWLSSARHEQFF.

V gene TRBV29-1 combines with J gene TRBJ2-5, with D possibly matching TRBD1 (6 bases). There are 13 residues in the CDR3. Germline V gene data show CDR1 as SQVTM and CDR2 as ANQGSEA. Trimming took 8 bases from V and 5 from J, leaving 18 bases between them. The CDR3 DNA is TGCAGCAAAGTTTGGGGGCCACGGGAGACCCAGTACTTC. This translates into CSKVWGPRETQYF.

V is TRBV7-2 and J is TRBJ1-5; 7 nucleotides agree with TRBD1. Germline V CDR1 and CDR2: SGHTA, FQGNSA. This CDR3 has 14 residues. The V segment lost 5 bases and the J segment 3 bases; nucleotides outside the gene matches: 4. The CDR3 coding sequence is TGTGCCAGCAGCCCTCAGGGGGACAATCAGCCCCAGCATTTT. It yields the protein CASSPQGDNQPQHF.

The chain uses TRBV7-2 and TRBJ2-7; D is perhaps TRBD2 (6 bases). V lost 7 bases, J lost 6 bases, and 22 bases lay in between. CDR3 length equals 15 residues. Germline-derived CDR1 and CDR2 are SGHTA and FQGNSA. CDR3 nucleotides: TGTGCCAGCACCCACCCGGGCGGGGCCTCGCGCGAGCAGTACTTC. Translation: CASTHPGGASREQYF.

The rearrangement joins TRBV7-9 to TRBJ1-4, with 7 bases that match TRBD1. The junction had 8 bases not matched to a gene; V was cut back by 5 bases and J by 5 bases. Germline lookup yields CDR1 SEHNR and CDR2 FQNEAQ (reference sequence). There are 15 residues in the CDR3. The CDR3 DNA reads TGTGCCAGCAGCGAGTGGACAGGACTCAATGAAAAACTGTTTTTT. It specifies CASSEWTGLNEKLFF.

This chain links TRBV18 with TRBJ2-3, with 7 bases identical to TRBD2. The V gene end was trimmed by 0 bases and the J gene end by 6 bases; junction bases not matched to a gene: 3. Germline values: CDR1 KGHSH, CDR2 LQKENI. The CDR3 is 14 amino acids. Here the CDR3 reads CASSPPTSSDTQYF. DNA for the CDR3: TGTGCCAGCTCACCACCGACTAGCAGCGATACGCAGTATTTT.

CDR3 in amino acids: CASSFGQGYGYTF. The CDR3 coding sequence is TGTGCCAGCAGTTTCGGACAGGGGTATGGCTACACCTTC. The chain combines TRBV27 with TRBJ1-2, with 9 bases matching TRBD1. Germline V gene sequence: CDR1 MNHEY, CDR2 SMNVEV (reference sequence). V lost 3 bases to trimming and J lost 5 bases; unmatched junction nucleotides: 1. There are 13 residues in the CDR3.

The CDR3 DNA sequence: TGTGCCAGCTCCCTAGGGGGCTTAACTAATGAAAAACTGTTTTTT. Translating it yields CASSLGGLTNEKLFF. V is TRBV28 and J is TRBJ1-4, with 7 bases matching TRBD1. The CDR3 extends over 15 amino acids. Germline-derived CDR1 and CDR2 are MDHEN and SYDVKM. V shed 8 bases, J shed 1 base, and the junction held 7 bases outside the gene matches.

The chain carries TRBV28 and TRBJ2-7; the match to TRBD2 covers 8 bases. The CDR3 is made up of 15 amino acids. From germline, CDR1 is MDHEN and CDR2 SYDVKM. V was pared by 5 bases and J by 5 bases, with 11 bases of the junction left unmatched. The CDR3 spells CASSPGLAALDEQYF. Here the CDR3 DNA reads TGTGCCAGCAGTCCCGGACTAGCTGCGTTGGACGAGCAGTACTTC.

The CDR3 coding sequence is TGTGCCAGCAGTTTTAGCTCTGGAAACACCATATATTTT. This encodes CASSFSSGNTIYF. The chain couples TRBV12-3 or TRBV12-4 to TRBJ1-3, with D unclear. V dropped 3 bases and J dropped 0 bases, with 3 bases sitting between them. There are 13 residues in the CDR3.

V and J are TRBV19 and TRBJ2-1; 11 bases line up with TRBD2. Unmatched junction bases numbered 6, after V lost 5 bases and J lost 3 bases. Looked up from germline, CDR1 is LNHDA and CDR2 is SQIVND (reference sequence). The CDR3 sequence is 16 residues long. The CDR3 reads CASSGGTSGFYNEQFF. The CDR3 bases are TGTGCCAGTAGTGGCGGGACTAGCGGATTCTACAATGAGCAGTTCTTC.

The DNA for the CDR3 is TGTGCCAGCAAGCACGGACAGGGAAACAATCAGCCCCAGCATTTT. Translating gives CASKHGQGNNQPQHF. V gene TRBV6-5 combines with J gene TRBJ1-5; 8 bases agree with TRBD1. Per germline, CDR1 MNHEY and CDR2 SVGAGI. CDR3 size: 15 residues. V lost 7 bases and J lost 3; bases outside the gene matches: 8.

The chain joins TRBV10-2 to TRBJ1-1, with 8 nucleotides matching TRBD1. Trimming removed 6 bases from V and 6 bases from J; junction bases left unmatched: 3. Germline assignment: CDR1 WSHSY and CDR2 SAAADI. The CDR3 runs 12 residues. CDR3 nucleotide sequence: TGCGCCAGCAGGGACAGGGACCCTGAAGCTTTCTTT. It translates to CASRDRDPEAFF.

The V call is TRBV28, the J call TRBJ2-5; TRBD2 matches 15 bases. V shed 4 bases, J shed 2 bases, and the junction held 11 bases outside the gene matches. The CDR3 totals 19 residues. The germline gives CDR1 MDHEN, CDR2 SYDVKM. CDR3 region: CASSYQGLAGGNSQETQYF. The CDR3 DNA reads TGTGCCAGCAGTTACCAGGGACTAGCGGGAGGCAATTCTCAAGAGACCCAGTACTTC. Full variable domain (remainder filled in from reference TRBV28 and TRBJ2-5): DVKVTQSSRYLVKRTGEKVFLECVQDMDHENMFWYRQDPGLGLRLIYFSYDVKMKEKGDIPEGYSVSREKKERFSLILESASTNQTSMYLCASSYQGLAGGNSQETQYFGPGTRLLVL.

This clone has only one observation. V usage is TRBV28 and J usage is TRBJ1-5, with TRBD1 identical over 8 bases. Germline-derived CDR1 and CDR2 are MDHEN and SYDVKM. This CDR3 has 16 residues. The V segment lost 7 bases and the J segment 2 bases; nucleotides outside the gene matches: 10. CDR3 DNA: TGTGCCAGCACCCCTACCCCGGGACAGGGCAATCAGCCCCAGCATTTT. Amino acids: CASTPTPGQGNQPQHF.

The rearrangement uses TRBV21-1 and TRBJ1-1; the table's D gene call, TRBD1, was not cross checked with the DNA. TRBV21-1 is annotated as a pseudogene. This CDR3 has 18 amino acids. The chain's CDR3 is CASSNTGTGAKGGTEAFF. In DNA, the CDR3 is TGTGCCAGCAGCAATACCGGGACAGGGGCAAAAGGGGGCACTGAAGCTTTCTTT.

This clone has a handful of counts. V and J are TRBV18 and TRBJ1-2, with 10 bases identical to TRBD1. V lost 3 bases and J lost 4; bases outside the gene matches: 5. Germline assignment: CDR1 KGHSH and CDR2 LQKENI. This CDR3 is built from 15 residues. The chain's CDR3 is CASSPGQGSSYGYTF. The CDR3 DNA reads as TGTGCCAGCTCACCGGGACAGGGGTCGAGCTATGGCTACACCTTC.

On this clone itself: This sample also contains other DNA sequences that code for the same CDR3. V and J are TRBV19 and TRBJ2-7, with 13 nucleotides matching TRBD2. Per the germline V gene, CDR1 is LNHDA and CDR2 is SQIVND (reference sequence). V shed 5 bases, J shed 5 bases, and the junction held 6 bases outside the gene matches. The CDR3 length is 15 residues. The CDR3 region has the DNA TGTGCCAGTAGTCCAAGACTAGCGGGAGGACACGAGCAGTACTTC. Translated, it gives CASSPRLAGGHEQYF.

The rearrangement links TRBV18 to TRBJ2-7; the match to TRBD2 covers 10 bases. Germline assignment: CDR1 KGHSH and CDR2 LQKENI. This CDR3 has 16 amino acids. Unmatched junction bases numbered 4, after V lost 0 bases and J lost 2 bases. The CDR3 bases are TGTGCCAGCTCACCACCGGCAGCGGGAGGGCCCTACGAGCAGTACTTC. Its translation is CASSPPAAGGPYEQYF.